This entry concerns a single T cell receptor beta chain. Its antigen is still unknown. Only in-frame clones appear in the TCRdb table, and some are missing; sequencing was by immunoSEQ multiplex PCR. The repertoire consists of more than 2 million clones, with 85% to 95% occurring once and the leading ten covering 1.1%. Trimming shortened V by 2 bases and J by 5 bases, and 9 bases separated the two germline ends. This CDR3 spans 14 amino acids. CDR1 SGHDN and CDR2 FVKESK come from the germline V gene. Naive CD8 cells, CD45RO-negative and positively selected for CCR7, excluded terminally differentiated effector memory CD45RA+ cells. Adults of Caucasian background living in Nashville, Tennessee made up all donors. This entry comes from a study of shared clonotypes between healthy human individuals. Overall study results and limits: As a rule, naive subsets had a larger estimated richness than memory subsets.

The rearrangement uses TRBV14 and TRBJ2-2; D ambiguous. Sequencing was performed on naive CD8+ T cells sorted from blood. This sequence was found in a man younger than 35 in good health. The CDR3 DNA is TGTGCCAGCAGCCAATCCGGCTGGACCGGGGAGCTGTTTTTT. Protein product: CASSQSGWTGELFF.